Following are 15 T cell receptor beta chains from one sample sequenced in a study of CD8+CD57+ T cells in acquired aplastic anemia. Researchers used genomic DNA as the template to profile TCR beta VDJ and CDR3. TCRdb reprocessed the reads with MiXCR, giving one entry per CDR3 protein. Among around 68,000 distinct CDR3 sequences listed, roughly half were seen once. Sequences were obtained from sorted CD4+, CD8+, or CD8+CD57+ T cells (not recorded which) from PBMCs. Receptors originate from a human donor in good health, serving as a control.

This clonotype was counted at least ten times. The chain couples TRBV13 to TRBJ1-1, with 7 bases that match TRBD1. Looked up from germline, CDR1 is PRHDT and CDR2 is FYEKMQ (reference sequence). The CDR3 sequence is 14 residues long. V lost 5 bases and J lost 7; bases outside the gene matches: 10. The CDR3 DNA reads TGTGCCAGCAGCCCGTGGGACAGTCGGAGTGAAGCTTTCTTT. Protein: CASSPWDSRSEAFF. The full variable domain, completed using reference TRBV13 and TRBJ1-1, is AAGVIQSPRHLIKEKRETATLKCYPIPRHDTVYWYQQGPGQDPQFLISFYEKMQSDKGSIPDRFSAQQFSDYHSELNMSSLELGDSALYFCASSPWDSRSEAFFGQGTRLTVV.

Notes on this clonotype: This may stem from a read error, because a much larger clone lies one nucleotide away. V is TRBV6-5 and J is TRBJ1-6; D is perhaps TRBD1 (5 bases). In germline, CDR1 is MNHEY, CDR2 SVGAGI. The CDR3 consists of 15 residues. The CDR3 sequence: CARSSGGYYNSPLHF. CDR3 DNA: TGTGCCCGCAGTTCTGGGGGTTACTATAATTCACCCCTCCACTTT.

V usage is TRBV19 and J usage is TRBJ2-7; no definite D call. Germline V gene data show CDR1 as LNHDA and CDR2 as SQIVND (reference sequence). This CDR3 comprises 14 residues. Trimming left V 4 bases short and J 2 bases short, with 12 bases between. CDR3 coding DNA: TGTGCCAGTAGTAGGTACGGTAGACCCTACGAGCAGTACTTC. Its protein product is CASSRYGRPYEQYF. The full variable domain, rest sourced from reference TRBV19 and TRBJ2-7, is DGGITQSPKYLFRKEGQNVTLSCEQNLNHDAMYWYRQDPGQGLRLIYYSQIVNDFQKGDIAEGYSVSREKKESFPLTVTSAQKNPTAFYLCASSRYGRPYEQYFGPGTRLTVT.

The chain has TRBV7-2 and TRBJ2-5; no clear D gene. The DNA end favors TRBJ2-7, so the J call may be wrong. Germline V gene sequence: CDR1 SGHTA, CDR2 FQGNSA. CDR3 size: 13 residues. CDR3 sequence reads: CASSLYGLYEQYF. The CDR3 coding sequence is TGTGCCAGCAGCTTATACGGTCTCTACGAGCAGTACTTC.

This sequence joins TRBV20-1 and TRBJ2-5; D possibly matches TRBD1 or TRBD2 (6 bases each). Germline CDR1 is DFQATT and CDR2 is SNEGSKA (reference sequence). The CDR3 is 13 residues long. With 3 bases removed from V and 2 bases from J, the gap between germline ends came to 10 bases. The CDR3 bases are TGCAGTGCTAGCGGGGGCACACAAGAGACCCAGTACTTC. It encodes CSASGGTQETQYF.

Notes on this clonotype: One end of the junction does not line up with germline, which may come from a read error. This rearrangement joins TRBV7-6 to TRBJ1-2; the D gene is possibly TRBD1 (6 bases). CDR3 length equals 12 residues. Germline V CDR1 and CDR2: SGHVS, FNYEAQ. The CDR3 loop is CASRLGGYGYTF. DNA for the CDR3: TGTGCCAGCAGATTAGGGGGGTATGGCTACACCTTC.

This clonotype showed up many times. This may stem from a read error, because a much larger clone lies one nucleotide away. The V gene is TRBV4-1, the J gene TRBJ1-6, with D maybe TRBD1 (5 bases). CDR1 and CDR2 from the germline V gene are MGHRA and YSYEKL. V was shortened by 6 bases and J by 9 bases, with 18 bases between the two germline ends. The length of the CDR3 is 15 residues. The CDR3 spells CASSSQEANSSPLHF. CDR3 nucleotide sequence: TGCGCCAGCAGTTCACAGGAGGCCAATAGTTCACCCCTCCACTTT.

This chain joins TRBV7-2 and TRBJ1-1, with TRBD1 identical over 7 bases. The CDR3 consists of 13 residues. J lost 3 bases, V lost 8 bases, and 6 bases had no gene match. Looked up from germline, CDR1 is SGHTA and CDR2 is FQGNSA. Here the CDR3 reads CASGTTGYTEAFF. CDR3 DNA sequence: TGTGCCAGCGGAACGACAGGGTACACTGAAGCTTTCTTT.

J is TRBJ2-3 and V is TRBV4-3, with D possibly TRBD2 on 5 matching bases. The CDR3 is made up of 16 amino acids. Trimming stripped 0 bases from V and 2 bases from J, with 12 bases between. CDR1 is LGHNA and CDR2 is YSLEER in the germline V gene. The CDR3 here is CASSQDGSVHTDTQYF. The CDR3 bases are TGCGCCAGCAGCCAAGATGGTAGCGTCCACACAGATACGCAGTATTTT.

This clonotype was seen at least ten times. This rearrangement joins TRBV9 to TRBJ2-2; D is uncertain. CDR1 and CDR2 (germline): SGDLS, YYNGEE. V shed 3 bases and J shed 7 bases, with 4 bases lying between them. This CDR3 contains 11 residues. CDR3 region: CASSDHGELFF. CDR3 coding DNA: TGTGCCAGCAGCGACCACGGGGAGCTGTTTTTT.

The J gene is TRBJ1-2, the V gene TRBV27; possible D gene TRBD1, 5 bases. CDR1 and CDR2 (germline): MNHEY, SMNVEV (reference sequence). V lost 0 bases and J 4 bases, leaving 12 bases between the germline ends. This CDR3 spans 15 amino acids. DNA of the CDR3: TGTGCCAGCAGTTTATCAACAGGCTCGGGCTATGGCTACACCTTC. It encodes CASSLSTGSGYGYTF.

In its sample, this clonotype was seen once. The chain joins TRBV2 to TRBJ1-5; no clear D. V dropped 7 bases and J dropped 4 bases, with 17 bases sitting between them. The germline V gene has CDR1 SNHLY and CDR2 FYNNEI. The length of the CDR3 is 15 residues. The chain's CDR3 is CASKESQRINQPQHF. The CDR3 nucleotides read TGTGCCAGCAAAGAGAGTCAGAGAATTAATCAGCCCCAGCATTTT.

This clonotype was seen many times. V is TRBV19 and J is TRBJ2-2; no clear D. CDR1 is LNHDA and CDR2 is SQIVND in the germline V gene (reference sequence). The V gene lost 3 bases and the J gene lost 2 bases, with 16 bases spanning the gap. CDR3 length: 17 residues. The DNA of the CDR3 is TGTGCCAGTAGTATGGCTTGGGGTTTCGGTAACACCGGGGAGCTGTTTTTT. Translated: CASSMAWGFGNTGELFF.

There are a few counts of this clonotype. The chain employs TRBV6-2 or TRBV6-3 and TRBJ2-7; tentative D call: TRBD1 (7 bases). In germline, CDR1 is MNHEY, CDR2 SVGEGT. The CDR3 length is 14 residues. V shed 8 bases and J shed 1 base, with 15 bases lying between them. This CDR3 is CASGGTAFSYEQYF. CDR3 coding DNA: TGTGCCAGCGGAGGGACAGCCTTTTCCTACGAGCAGTACTTC.

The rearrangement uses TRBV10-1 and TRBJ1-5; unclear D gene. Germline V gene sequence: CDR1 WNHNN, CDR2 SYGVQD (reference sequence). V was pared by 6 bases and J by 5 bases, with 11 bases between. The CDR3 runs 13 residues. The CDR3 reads CASSLTDYQPQHF. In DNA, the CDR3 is TGCGCCAGCAGCCTGACCGACTATCAGCCCCAGCATTTT.